One and the same sample provided the 21 T cell receptor beta chains below, sequenced in a study of blood T cells in healthy people across ages. The authors ran a second PCR of roughly 6 to 11 cycles using a sample-barcoded 5' primer and a J-beta primer mix. MiXCR was run by TCRdb on the 5' RACE reads, yielding one entry per CDR3 protein. Among roughly 2 million distinct CDR3 sequences listed, 49% were seen once. The sample comprised blood. The origin of the receptors is a woman aged 40 to 50 in good health.

The rearrangement links TRBV15 to TRBJ2-5; D is undetermined. Germline V lookup: CDR1 LNHNV, CDR2 YYDKDF (reference sequence). The CDR3 has 14 residues. Between the trimmed V and J ends, which lost 0 bases and 5 bases, there was a span of 10 bases. Here the CDR3 reads CATSRERIPETQYF. In nucleotides, the CDR3 is TGTGCCACCAGCAGAGAACGGATTCCCGAGACCCAGTACTTC.

The V gene is TRBV15, the J gene TRBJ2-7; D is unclear. This CDR3 has 12 amino acids. The V gene's germline CDR1 is LNHNV and CDR2 YYDKDF (reference sequence). The V and J ends lost 1 base and 5 bases respectively, with 6 bases between them. CDR3: CATSRVDHEQYF. The CDR3 DNA reads TGTGCCACCAGCAGAGTCGACCACGAGCAGTACTTC. Supplemented by reference TRBV15 and TRBJ2-7, the full variable domain reads DAMVIQNPRYQVTQFGKPVTLSCSQTLNHNVMYWYQQKSSQAPKLLFHYYDKDFNNEADTPDNFQSRRPNTSFCFLDIRSPGLGDTAMYLCATSRVDHEQYFGPGTRLTVT.

This chain joins TRBV7-2 and TRBJ2-3; TRBD2 matches 12 bases. Germline CDR1 SGHTA, CDR2 FQGNSA. V gave up 6 bases and J gave up 2 bases; unmatched junction bases: 6. The CDR3 contains 16 residues. This chain's CDR3 is CASRVLAGGVTDTQYF. As DNA, the CDR3 is TGTGCCAGCAGGGTTCTAGCGGGAGGGGTCACAGATACGCAGTATTTT. Full variable domain (outside the CDR3, taken from reference TRBV7-2 and TRBJ2-3): GAGVSQSPSNKVTEKGKDVELRCDPISGHTALYWYRQSLGQGLEFLIYFQGNSAPDKSGLPSDRFSAERTGGSVSTLTIQRTQQEDSAVYLCASRVLAGGVTDTQYFGPGTRLTVL.

The CDR3 loop is CASSLVSSQPLGNIQYF. In nucleotides, the CDR3 is TGCGCCAGCAGCTTGGTGTCTAGCCAACCCCTGGGAAACATTCAGTACTTC. The chain joins TRBV5-1 to TRBJ2-4; D might be TRBD2 (5 bases). V was trimmed by 0 bases and J by 6 bases, leaving 19 bases between them. The CDR3 is made up of 17 amino acids. In germline, CDR1 is SGHRS, CDR2 YFSETQ.

This clonotype came up a few times. The V call is TRBV12-3 or TRBV12-4, the J call TRBJ2-1, with unresolved D. V gave up 8 bases and J gave up 10 bases, with 12 bases separating them. The CDR3 consists of 11 residues. CDR3 protein: CASGIPYEQFF. The DNA for the CDR3 is TGTGCCAGCGGGATCCCCTACGAGCAGTTCTTC.

The V and J genes are TRBV10-2 and TRBJ2-5; D is undetermined. The CDR3 runs 13 residues. V gave up 3 bases and J gave up 4 bases, with 9 bases separating them. Per germline, CDR1 WSHSY and CDR2 SAAADI. The CDR3 here is CASSDSEVETQYF. DNA for the CDR3: TGCGCCAGCAGTGATTCTGAGGTAGAGACCCAGTACTTC.

The rearrangement joins TRBV7-8 to TRBJ2-3, with no clear D. V was trimmed by 1 base and J by 2 bases, leaving 7 bases between them. This CDR3 spans 14 amino acids. Germline CDR1 SGHVS, CDR2 FQNEAQ. The CDR3 DNA follows: TGTGCCAGCAGCTTAGAAGCCATCACAGATACGCAGTATTTT. Translating gives CASSLEAITDTQYF.

This clonotype occurred many times. The CDR3 sequence: CASSPPGLETQYF. The CDR3, as DNA: TGTGCCAGCAGCCCCCCCGGGTTAGAGACCCAGTACTTC. V and J are TRBV13 and TRBJ2-5; D unclear. Germline V lookup: CDR1 PRHDT, CDR2 FYEKMQ (reference sequence). V was cut by 5 bases and J by 4 bases, with 11 bases left in between. The CDR3 is made up of 13 amino acids.

The J gene is TRBJ2-7, the V gene TRBV5-1, with 12 bases matching TRBD2. The length of the CDR3 is 16 residues. Trimming took 0 bases from V and 7 from J; bases not matched to a gene: 8. In germline, CDR1 is SGHRS, CDR2 YFSETQ. DNA of the CDR3: TGCGCCAGCAGCTTGGTTACTAGCGGGGGGTACAATGAGCAGTACTTC. Protein sequence: CASSLVTSGGYNEQYF.

The table lists this clonotype with a count of one. The V gene is TRBV6-5, the J gene TRBJ2-5, with 8 bases fitting TRBD2. Per germline, CDR1 MNHEY and CDR2 SVGAGI. This CDR3 comprises 15 residues. V gave up 6 bases and J gave up 9 bases; unmatched junction bases: 15. CDR3 protein: CASSPTLTRREAQYF. The CDR3 nucleotides are TGTGCCAGCAGCCCTACTCTCACTAGGCGGGAGGCCCAGTACTTC.

This clonotype has a handful of counts. The chain joins TRBV21-1 to TRBJ2-7; TRBD2, the table's D call, was not compared with the DNA. TRBV21-1 is a pseudogene segment. This CDR3 is 16 amino acids long. In DNA, the CDR3 is TGTGCCAGCAGCAAAAGTTTTCACCCGCCATCCTACGAGCAGTACTTC. It codes for CASSKSFHPPSYEQYF.

J is TRBJ1-4 and V is TRBV4-3, with 9 bases aligning to TRBD1. The junction had 6 bases not matched to a gene; V was cut back by 3 bases and J by 7 bases. Germline V gene data show CDR1 as LGHNA and CDR2 as YSLEER. The length of the CDR3 is 15 residues. The CDR3 region has the DNA TGCGCCAGCAGCCAGACCGGGACAGGGTCTGAAAAACTGTTTTTT. Its protein product is CASSQTGTGSEKLFF.

The table lists this clonotype with a few counts. The chain links TRBV20-1 to TRBJ2-5; TRBD2 matches at 13 bases. The V and J ends lost 5 bases and 5 bases, in that order; junction bases with no gene match: 8. Per the germline V gene, CDR1 is DFQATT and CDR2 is SNEGSKA (reference sequence). This CDR3 spans 15 amino acids. CDR3 in DNA: TGCAGTGCTCGCCCGACTAGCGGGGGGTGGGAGACCCAGTACTTC. Encoded protein: CSARPTSGGWETQYF.

This clonotype was seen only once. The CDR3 loop reads CASSYKSPGTTEKLFF. The CDR3 DNA is TGTGCCAGCAGTTATAAATCGCCGGGGACAACCGAAAAACTGTTTTTT. V and J are TRBV6-6 and TRBJ1-4; D is perhaps TRBD1 (6 bases). Trimming cost V 3 bases and J 8 bases, with 19 bases left between them. The length of the CDR3 is 16 residues. Germline V gene sequence: CDR1 MNHNY, CDR2 SVGAGI (reference sequence).

The genes are TRBV6-6 and TRBJ2-1, with D perhaps TRBD2 (7 bases). The CDR3 loop spans 15 amino acids. Germline lookup yields CDR1 MNHNY and CDR2 SVGAGI (reference sequence). The V and J ends lost 8 bases and 8 bases respectively, with 22 bases between them. CDR3 protein: CASWHSGGSGDEQFF. CDR3 DNA sequence: TGTGCCAGCTGGCACTCGGGGGGCTCGGGGGATGAGCAGTTCTTC.

The table lists this clonotype with many counts. The gene calls are TRBV7-2 and TRBJ2-3; 7 bases fit TRBD2. Germline values: CDR1 SGHTA, CDR2 FQGNSA. V shed 5 bases, J shed 4 bases, and the junction held 6 bases outside the gene matches. This CDR3 has 14 residues. In DNA, the CDR3 is TGTGCCAGCAGCCACCCAGGGAGGGCAGATACGCAGTATTTT. Translation gives CASSHPGRADTQYF.

This clonotype was counted only a few times. The rearrangement joins TRBV7-9 to TRBJ2-5; TRBD1 aligns across 8 bases. The CDR3 has 14 residues. Trimming at V came to 4 bases and at J to 3 bases, leaving 4 bases not matched to a gene. CDR1 and CDR2 from the germline V gene are SEHNR and FQNEAQ (reference sequence). The CDR3 here is CASSYRTGKETQYF. The CDR3 DNA sequence: TGTGCCAGCAGCTATCGGACAGGGAAAGAGACCCAGTACTTC.

This clonotype has just a few counts. The V call is TRBV7-9, the J call TRBJ2-3, with 12 bases matching TRBD1. The length of the CDR3 is 15 residues. Per the germline V gene, CDR1 is SEHNR and CDR2 is FQNEAQ (reference sequence). The junction had 6 bases not matched to a gene; V was cut back by 6 bases and J by 5 bases. In DNA, the CDR3 is TGTGCCAGCAGTCATGGGACAGGGGGCGAAGATACGCAGTATTTT. As protein: CASSHGTGGEDTQYF.

The CDR3: CASSTLLRRSYEQYF. The DNA for the CDR3 is TGTGCCAGCAGCACGTTGCTCAGGCGCTCCTACGAGCAGTACTTC. This chain uses TRBV27 with TRBJ2-7, with D uncertain. The CDR3 length is 15 residues. Looked up from germline, CDR1 is MNHEY and CDR2 is SMNVEV (reference sequence). Trimming cost V 6 bases and J 0 bases, with 15 bases left between them.

This clonotype was found a few times. This chain joins TRBV12-3 or TRBV12-4 and TRBJ1-2; D not certain. Trimming cost V 6 bases and J 7 bases, with 9 bases left between them. The CDR3 covers 11 residues. The CDR3 sequence: CASRLLGGYTF. In DNA, the CDR3 is TGTGCCAGCAGACTCTTGGGTGGCTACACCTTC.

The chain carries TRBV7-9 and TRBJ2-1; perhaps TRBD2 as D (5 bases). V lost 1 base and J 10 bases, leaving 17 bases between the germline ends. The germline V gene encodes CDR1 SEHNR and CDR2 FQNEAQ (reference sequence). CDR3 length: 15 amino acids. The chain's CDR3 is CASSLVGIEGAEQFF. The DNA of the CDR3 is TGTGCCAGCAGCTTAGTGGGGATCGAGGGAGCGGAGCAGTTCTTC. The full variable domain, with the rest looked up from reference TRBV7-9 and TRBJ2-1, is DTGVSQNPRHKITKRGQNVTFRCDPISEHNRLYWYRQTLGQGPEFLTYFQNEAQLEKSRLLSDRFSAERPKGSFSTLEIQRTEQGDSAMYLCASSLVGIEGAEQFFGPGTRLTVL.